These T cell receptor beta chains were read from a single sample in a study of immune evolution from preneoplasia to lung adenocarcinoma. Generated by immunoSEQ multiplex PCR, the TCRdb table keeps only in-frame clones and is missing some. The repertoire holds 8,500 to 13,000 clones, roughly 84% seen once, with approximately 1.5% in the top ten. The sample was FFPE minimally invasive lung adenocarcinoma tissue. All receptors derive from a person aged 70 to 85 with lung adenocarcinoma. Each CDR3 is given with its conserved first and last residue. A D gene is named only where the DNA matches it firmly. Clone size is given for some rows only: seen once, a few or many times, or a class if the clone is expanded.

D: NA
J: TRBJ2-7
size: NA
V: TRBV11-2
CDR3: CASSLSSSGSYEQYF
DNA: TGTGCCAGCAGCTTAAGTAGCTCAGGATCCTACGAGCAGTACTTC

D: NA
J: TRBJ2-5
size: NA
V: TRBV5-1
CDR3: CASSLGGPQETQYF
DNA: TGCGCCAGCAGCTTGGGGGGGCCGCAAGAGACCCAGTACTTC

D: NA
J: TRBJ2-2
size: NA
V: TRBV2
CDR3: CASSDINTGELFF
DNA: TGTGCCAGCAGTGACATCAACACCGGGGAGCTGTTTTTT

D: TRBD1
J: TRBJ1-5
size: NA
V: TRBV19
CDR3: CASRQGSMGNQPQHF
DNA: TGTGCCAGTAGACAGGGGAGCATGGGCAATCAGCCCCAGCATTTT

D: NA
J: TRBJ1-5
size: few
V: TRBV4-1
CDR3: CASSQVLGNQPQHF
DNA: TGCGCCAGCAGCCAAGTGTTAGGGAATCAGCCCCAGCATTTT

D: NA
J: TRBJ2-7
size: NA
V: TRBV28
CDR3: CASSFPMGTFSYEQYF
DNA: TGTGCCAGCAGTTTTCCTATGGGGACGTTCTCCTACGAGCAGTACTTC

D: TRBD2
J: TRBJ2-7
size: NA
V: TRBV5-1
CDR3: CASSLGLASYEQYF
DNA: TGCGCCAGCAGCTTGGGACTAGCTTCCTACGAGCAGTACTTC

D: NA
J: TRBJ2-3
size: NA
V: TRBV30
CDR3: CAWRSADTQYF
DNA: TGTGCCTGGAGATCTGCAGATACGCAGTATTTT

D: NA
J: TRBJ1-6
size: NA
V: TRBV11-3
CDR3: CASSFGGNSPLHF
DNA: TGTGCCAGCAGCTTCGGGGGGAATTCACCCCTCCACTTT

D: TRBD1
J: TRBJ2-2
size: NA
V: TRBV6-1
CDR3: CASSVGGNTGELFF
DNA: TGTGCCAGCTCAGTAGGGGGCAACACCGGGGAGCTGTTTTTT

D: TRBD1
J: TRBJ1-6
size: NA
V: TRBV27
CDR3: CASQGVQGSPLHF
DNA: TGTGCCAGCCAGGGGGTCCAGGGTTCACCCCTCCACTTT

D: TRBD2
J: TRBJ2-5
size: NA
V: TRBV15
CDR3: CATSRDRRGGPQETQYF
DNA: TGTGCCACCAGCAGAGATAGGCGCGGGGGACCTCAAGAGACCCAGTACTTC

D: NA
J: TRBJ2-3
size: NA
V: TRBV5-1
CDR3: CASSPQDSTDTQYF
DNA: TGCGCCAGCAGCCCACAGGATAGCACAGATACGCAGTATTTT

D: TRBD1
J: TRBJ1-5
size: NA
V: TRBV28
CDR3: CASSFLRGRNQPQHF
DNA: TGTGCCAGCAGTTTCCTCAGGGGGCGCAATCAGCCCCAGCATTTT

D: TRBD1
J: TRBJ1-4
size: NA
V: TRBV5-1
CDR3: CASRTGDRADNEKLFF
DNA: TGCGCCAGCAGGACCGGAGACAGGGCGGATAATGAAAAACTGTTTTTT

D: NA
J: TRBJ2-7
size: NA
V: TRBV20-1
CDR3: CSAREMYEQYF
DNA: TGCAGTGCTAGAGAAATGTACGAGCAGTACTTC

D: NA
J: TRBJ2-3
size: NA
V: TRBV2
CDR3: CASSFRATDTQYF
DNA: TGTGCCAGCAGTTTCCGGGCCACAGATACGCAGTATTTT

D: TRBD1
J: TRBJ2-3
size: once
V: TRBV4-1
CDR3: CASSQTGYTDTQYF
DNA: TGCGCCAGCAGCCAGACAGGGTACACAGATACGCAGTATTTT

D: TRBD1
J: TRBJ2-3
size: NA
V: TRBV30
CDR3: CASLTGADTQYF
DNA: TGTGCCTCCCTGACAGGGGCAGATACGCAGTATTTT

D: NA
J: TRBJ1-2
size: NA
V: TRBV10-3
CDR3: CAISEHDLTGYTF
DNA: TGTGCCATCAGTGAACACGACCTCACGGGCTACACCTTC

D: TRBD1
J: TRBJ2-7
size: NA
V: TRBV5-4
CDR3: CASSVDRGPSEQYF
DNA: TGTGCCAGCAGCGTGGACAGGGGGCCGTCCGAGCAGTACTTC

D: TRBD1
J: TRBJ1-6
size: NA
V: TRBV28
CDR3: CASSKRQGALSPLHF
DNA: TGTGCCAGCAGCAAAAGACAGGGGGCTCTTTCACCCCTCCACTTT

D: NA
J: TRBJ1-3
size: NA
V: TRBV28
CDR3: CASSPTGTSGNTIYF
DNA: TGTGCCAGCAGTCCTACAGGGACCTCTGGAAACACCATATATTTT

D: TRBD1
J: TRBJ1-1
size: NA
V: TRBV4-1
CDR3: CASSQPINRGSDTEAFF
DNA: TGCGCCAGCAGCCAACCGATAAACAGGGGGTCAGACACTGAAGCTTTCTTT

D: NA
J: TRBJ2-7
size: NA
V: TRBV5-4
CDR3: CASSNGNSASYEQYF
DNA: TGTGCCAGCTCCAACGGGAACAGTGCCTCCTACGAGCAGTACTTC

D: NA
J: TRBJ2-1
size: NA
V: TRBV29-1
CDR3: CSVSGMGGAAYNEQFF
DNA: TGCAGCGTTTCAGGAATGGGGGGAGCGGCCTACAATGAGCAGTTCTTC

D: TRBD2
J: TRBJ2-5
size: once
V: TRBV5-4
CDR3: CASSSLLAGYQETQYF
DNA: TGTGCCAGCAGCTCGCTACTAGCGGGGTACCAAGAGACCCAGTACTTC

D: TRBD2
J: TRBJ2-3
size: NA
V: TRBV30
CDR3: CAWERGRGFTDTQYF
DNA: TGTGCCTGGGAGCGTGGGCGGGGGTTCACAGATACGCAGTATTTT

D: NA
J: TRBJ1-2
size: NA
V: TRBV7-2
CDR3: CASSLAGTAYGYTF
DNA: TGTGCCAGCAGCTTAGCCGGGACCGCCTATGGCTACACCTTC